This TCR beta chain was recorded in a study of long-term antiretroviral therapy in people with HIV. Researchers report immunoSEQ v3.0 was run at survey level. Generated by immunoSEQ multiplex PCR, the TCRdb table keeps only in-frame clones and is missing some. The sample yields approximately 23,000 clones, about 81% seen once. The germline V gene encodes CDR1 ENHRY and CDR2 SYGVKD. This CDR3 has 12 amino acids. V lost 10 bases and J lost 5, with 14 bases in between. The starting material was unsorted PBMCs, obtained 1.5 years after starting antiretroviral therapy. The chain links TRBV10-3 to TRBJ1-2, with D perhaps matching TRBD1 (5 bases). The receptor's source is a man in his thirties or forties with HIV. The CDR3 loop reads CATAREGYGYTF. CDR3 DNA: TGTGCCACGGCCCGGGAGGGGTATGGCTACACCTTC.